These T cell receptor beta chains were read from a single sample in a study of neurological immune-mediated disorders. TCRdb analysed the 5' RACE reads with MiXCR anew, one entry per CDR3 protein. Among about 66,000 distinct CDR3 sequences, around 3.3% were seen once, and the ten largest hold about 3.5%. The sample was PBMCs. These receptor sequences come from a man aged 35 to 55 with multiple sclerosis. Both conserved end residues are part of each CDR3. D genes are given only for firm matches.

v_gene: TRBV20-1; j_gene: TRBJ2-3; d_gene: TRBD1; CDR3aa: CSARDRRQGSADTQYF
v_gene: TRBV20-1; j_gene: TRBJ2-7; d_gene: TRBD2; CDR3aa: CSAGLANYEQYF
v_gene: TRBV4-1; j_gene: TRBJ1-2; d_gene: -; CDR3aa: CASSQDAHLGKNNYGYTF
v_gene: TRBV7-8; j_gene: TRBJ2-3; d_gene: TRBD2; CDR3aa: CASSLGGTIAGDTQYF
v_gene: TRBV12-3/TRBV12-4; j_gene: TRBJ2-3; d_gene: -; CDR3aa: CASSPGTTAPTDTQYF
v_gene: TRBV30; j_gene: TRBJ1-1; d_gene: TRBD1; CDR3aa: CAWRGTGPAEAFF
v_gene: TRBV9; j_gene: TRBJ2-4; d_gene: TRBD2; CDR3aa: CASSPSPSGRDIQYF
v_gene: TRBV12-3/TRBV12-4; j_gene: TRBJ2-2; d_gene: TRBD1; CDR3aa: CASSQIRGLGTGELFF
v_gene: TRBV12-3/TRBV12-4; j_gene: TRBJ1-2; d_gene: -; CDR3aa: CASSPTGLGGYTF
v_gene: TRBV5-1; j_gene: TRBJ1-5; d_gene: TRBD1; CDR3aa: CASSHGQENQPQHF
v_gene: TRBV3-1; j_gene: TRBJ2-5; d_gene: -; CDR3aa: CASNPGGKGETQYF